This T cell receptor beta chain stems from a study of blood T cells in healthy people across ages. Study overall: Per two T cells, template switching captured roughly one barcoded beta molecule.

Donation came from healthy Caucasian individuals in Russia who were aged roughly 6 to 95. Each donor gave 9.5 to 10 milliliters of peripheral blood. The V gene lost 4 bases and the J gene lost 7 bases, with 22 bases spanning the gap. There are 15 residues in the CDR3. Germline CDR1 and CDR2: SQVTM and ANQGSEA. The authors ran a second PCR of roughly 6 to 11 cycles using a sample-barcoded 5' primer and a J-beta primer mix. Every single cDNA molecule received a tag from a template-switch adaptor with 12 random nucleotides. TCRdb itself ran the 5' RACE reads through MiXCR, one entry per CDR3 protein. The data show about 1,400,000 distinct CDR3 sequences, approximately 59% seen once.

The sequence was obtained from a man aged 18 to 30 in good health. The rearrangement links TRBV29-1 to TRBJ1-1; D is unclear. Sample: blood. In nucleotides, the CDR3 is TGCAGCGTTGGGTCGGTAGCAGTAGCTGAGGGTGAAGCTTTCTTT. Encoded protein: CSVGSVAVAEGEAFF.